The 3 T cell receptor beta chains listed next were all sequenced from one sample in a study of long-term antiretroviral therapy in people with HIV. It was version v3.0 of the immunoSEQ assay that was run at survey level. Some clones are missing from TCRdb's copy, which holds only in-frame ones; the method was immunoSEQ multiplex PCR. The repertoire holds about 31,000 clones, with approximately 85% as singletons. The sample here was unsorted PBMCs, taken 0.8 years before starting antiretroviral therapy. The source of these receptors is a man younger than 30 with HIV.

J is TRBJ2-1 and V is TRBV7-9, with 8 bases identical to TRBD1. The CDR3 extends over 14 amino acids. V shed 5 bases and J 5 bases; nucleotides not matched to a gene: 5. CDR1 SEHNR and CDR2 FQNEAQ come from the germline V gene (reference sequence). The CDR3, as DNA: TGTGCCAGCAGCCGGACAGGGATGCACAATGAGCAGTTCTTC. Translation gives CASSRTGMHNEQFF.

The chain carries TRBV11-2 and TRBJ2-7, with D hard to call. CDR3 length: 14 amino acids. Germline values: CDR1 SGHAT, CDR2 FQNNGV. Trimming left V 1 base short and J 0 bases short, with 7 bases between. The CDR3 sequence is CASSLAPLSYEQYF. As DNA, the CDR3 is TGTGCCAGCAGCTTAGCCCCCCTCTCCTACGAGCAGTACTTC.

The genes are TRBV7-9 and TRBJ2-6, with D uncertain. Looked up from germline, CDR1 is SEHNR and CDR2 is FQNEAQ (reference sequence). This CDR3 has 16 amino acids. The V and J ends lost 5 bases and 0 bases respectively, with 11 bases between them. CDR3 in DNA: TGTGCCAGCAGCCGTGGAGATGGCTCTGGGGCCAACGTCCTGACTTTC. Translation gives CASSRGDGSGANVLTF.